Shown below are 3 T cell receptor beta chains from a single sample sequenced in a study of early T cells in non-severe SARS-CoV-2 infection (dated by TCRdb to about 2021). The library was prepared using 5' RACE. The run used a NextSeq 500. The public reads were reprocessed in TCRdb via fastp at Q25 and MiXCR, keeping in-frame beta chains. Each CDR3 protein appears once, grouped with its most common genes and DNA. The sample table holds under 60,000 distinct CDR3 sequences, of which approximately 8.4% were seen once. Around 4.5% of the sample is in the top ten clones. Sequencing was done on a sample of whole blood. These receptors were obtained from an adult who was a healthcare worker with PCR-confirmed SARS-CoV-2 infection or an uninfected control (not recorded which).

This chain connects TRBV6-1 to TRBJ1-5; D ambiguous. The CDR3 runs 14 residues. V was shortened by 3 bases and J by 7 bases, with 13 bases between the two germline ends. CDR1 is MNHNS, CDR2 SASEGT, per germline. The CDR3 here is CASSEMTSRQPQHF. CDR3 nucleotides: TGTGCCAGCAGTGAGATGACAAGTCGCCAGCCCCAGCATTTT.

The V call is TRBV14, the J call TRBJ2-7; no definite D call. CDR1 is SGHDN, CDR2 FVKESK, per germline. Trimming pared 0 bases from V and 0 bases from J, leaving 6 bases between. CDR3 length equals 14 residues. The DNA of the CDR3 is TGTGCCAGCAGCCAAGATCTGTTCTCCTACGAGCAGTACTTC. This encodes CASSQDLFSYEQYF.

This clonotype occurred a few times. The chain recombines TRBV11-2 with TRBJ2-3; 7 nucleotides align to TRBD2. The CDR3 runs to 15 residues. V lost 4 bases, J lost 2 bases, and 6 bases stayed unmatched. Germline CDR1 SGHAT, CDR2 FQNNGV. The CDR3 bases are TGTGCCAGCAGCTCAGGGACTACCTCCACAGATACGCAGTATTTT. Amino acids: CASSSGTTSTDTQYF.